These 3 T cell receptor beta chains came from one sample sequenced in a study of graft-versus-host responses after intestinal transplantation. The repertoire was sequenced with immunoSEQ multiplex PCR; TCRdb's copy has only in-frame clones and lacks some. This table holds about 11,000 clones, 76% found once. Intraepithelial lymphocytes and lamina propria lymphocytes were released through processing of graft tissue. The starting material was ileum tissue, obtained 23 days after intestinal transplant. The source is a human patient who received an intestinal transplant, so some T cells may come from the graft donor.

In its sample, this clone was seen a few times. Likely a read error: the CDR3 ends without its conserved phenylalanine or tryptophan. No DNA is shown, since the ends of the CDR3 on it are uncertain; the CDR3 is the one TCRdb lists. CDR3 protein: CASSPLGPIQA. The rearrangement uses TRBV18 and TRBJ1-1. The V gene's germline CDR1 is KGHSH and CDR2 LQKENI. The CDR3 comprises 11 residues, both ends counted.

The V gene is TRBV27, the J gene TRBJ2-2; no firm D call. CDR3 length equals 12 residues. CDR1 and CDR2 (germline): MNHEY, SMNVEV (reference sequence). The ends were cut back, 3 bases at V and 2 bases at J, with 1 base in the middle. The CDR3 sequence is CASSFNTGELFF. The CDR3 bases are TGTGCCAGCAGTTTTAACACCGGGGAGCTGTTTTTT.

The genes are TRBV7-9 and TRBJ2-7; no reliable D call. The germline V and J ends were trimmed by 1 base and 5 bases, with 3 bases remaining between them. CDR1 SEHNR and CDR2 FQNEAQ come from the germline V gene (reference sequence). CDR3 length: 11 residues. The CDR3 nucleotides read TGTGCCAGCAGCTTAGAAGACGAGCAGTACTTC. Translated, it gives CASSLEDEQYF.